The source of this TCR beta chain is a study of identical twins. The CDR3 runs to 14 residues. Germline trimming cut 1 base from V and 4 bases from J; bases unmatched to any gene: 6. Germline lookup yields CDR1 SQVTM and CDR2 ANQGSEA. TCRdb analysed the 5' RACE reads with MiXCR anew, one entry per CDR3 protein. Among roughly 470,000 distinct CDR3 sequences listed, roughly 13% were seen once. These data are also associated with another study on yellow fever vaccine responses in identical twins.

The V call is TRBV29-1, the J call TRBJ2-5; TRBD2 aligns across 7 bases. Sequenced input: CD4+ T cells sorted from blood. The sequence derives from a woman between 18 and 30 years old in good health. DNA of the CDR3: TGCAGCGTTGAAGGTTGGGGGGGACGAGAGACCCAGTACTTC. Residues: CSVEGWGGRETQYF.